What follows are 21 T cell receptor beta chains derived from one specimen sequenced in a study of regulatory T cells in long-lasting Graves disease. Arm-PCR with iRepertoire HTBI primers amplified the CDR3 regions for these TCR beta libraries. MiXCR, run by TCRdb on the multiplex PCR reads, gives a single entry per CDR3 protein. The table shows fewer than 450,000 distinct CDR3 sequences, with around 21% occurring only once. Indicated time point: persistent/refractory GD, antithyroid drugs over 5 years with positive TRAb. Preparation of the TCR library used RNA extracted from PBMCs. The material was peripheral blood mononuclear cells (PBMCs), obtained when the disease was refractory, from a patient treated with antithyroid drugs. These TCRs come from a female donor with Graves disease.

In this sample, this clonotype turned up a few times. The chain couples TRBV27 to TRBJ1-4; D gene uncertain. The V gene lost 6 bases and the J gene lost 3 bases, with 14 bases spanning the gap. The germline V gene has CDR1 MNHEY and CDR2 SMNVEV (reference sequence). The CDR3 totals 15 residues. The CDR3: CASRPGTAANEKLFF. CDR3 DNA sequence: TGTGCCAGCAGACCCGGAACCGCAGCTAATGAAAAACTGTTTTTT.

CDR3 loop: CASSRNRGAYNEQFF. The CDR3 region has the DNA TGTGCCAGCAGCAGGAACAGGGGAGCCTACAATGAGCAGTTCTTC. This chain links TRBV11-2 with TRBJ2-1; TRBD1 matches 7 bases. V was clipped by 5 bases and J by 2 bases; unmatched bases: 6. The germline gives CDR1 SGHAT, CDR2 FQNNGV. The CDR3 is 15 amino acids.

This clonotype was seen a few times. The chain employs TRBV10-2 and TRBJ1-5; D ambiguous. The CDR3 runs to 20 residues. V lost 0 bases and J lost 0, with 21 bases in between. The V gene's germline CDR1 is WSHSY and CDR2 SAAADI. The CDR3 is CASSESIWTQADYSNQPQHF. The DNA for the CDR3 is TGCGCCAGCAGTGAGTCGATATGGACTCAGGCAGATTATAGCAATCAGCCCCAGCATTTT.

This clonotype turned up a few times. The chain carries TRBV5-8 and TRBJ2-2; D is unresolved. CDR3 size: 16 residues. CDR1 is SGHTS and CDR2 is YDEGEE in the germline V gene. Between the trimmed V and J ends, which lost 2 bases and 2 bases, there was a span of 13 bases. The CDR3 spells CASSFGRQTNTGELFF. The CDR3 DNA reads TGTGCCAGCAGCTTCGGGCGGCAGACCAACACCGGGGAGCTGTTTTTT.

This clonotype was seen only a few times. The rearrangement links TRBV3-2 to TRBJ2-5; TRBD2, the D gene given by the table, was not confirmed from the DNA. TRBV3-2 is a pseudogene locus. This CDR3 spans 18 amino acids. As DNA, the CDR3 is TGTGCCAGCAGCCAAGATTCAACCCCCGGGAGGGACCAAGAGACCCAGTACTTC. Amino acid sequence: CASSQDSTPGRDQETQYF.

The V and J genes are TRBV11-3 and TRBJ2-2, with D tentatively TRBD2 (5 bases). Trimming stripped 5 bases from V and 6 bases from J, with 13 bases between. This CDR3 has 14 residues. Germline CDR1 SGHNT, CDR2 YENEEA. This CDR3 reads CASSIASWSGELFF. As DNA, the CDR3 is TGTGCCAGCAGCATAGCTAGCTGGTCCGGGGAGCTGTTTTTT. Variable domain in full (rest from reference TRBV11-3 and TRBJ2-2): EAGVVQSPRYKIIEKKQPVAFWCNPISGHNTLYWYLQNLGQGPELLIRYENEEAVDDSQLPKDRFSAERLKGVDSTLKIQPAELGDSAVYLCASSIASWSGELFFGEGSRLTVL.

This clonotype was detected a few times. The chain recombines TRBV10-2 with TRBJ1-5; possible D gene TRBD1, 6 bases. Germline lookup yields CDR1 WSHSY and CDR2 SAAADI. The CDR3 totals 12 residues. Trimming removed 10 bases at V and 4 bases at J, with 11 bases between. As DNA, the CDR3 is TGCGCCACGAAAACAGGGAATCAGCCCCAGCATTTT. Translated: CATKTGNQPQHF.

This clonotype was detected ten times or more. The chain uses TRBV30 and TRBJ2-4; 7 nucleotides line up with TRBD2. The V segment lost 3 bases and the J segment 9 bases; nucleotides outside the gene matches: 5. The germline V gene has CDR1 GTSNPN and CDR2 SVGIG (reference sequence). The CDR3 covers 12 residues. The chain's CDR3 is CAWRLPGGIQYF. Here the CDR3 DNA reads TGTGCCTGGAGGCTCCCGGGGGGCATTCAGTACTTC. The whole variable domain, remainder taken from reference TRBV30 and TRBJ2-4, is SQTIHQWPATLVQPVGSPLSLECTVEGTSNPNLYWYRQAAGRGLQLLFYSVGIGQISSEVPQNLSASRPQDRQFILSSKKLLLSDSGFYLCAWRLPGGIQYFGAGTRLSVL.

Many counts were recorded for this clonotype. The genes are TRBV28 and TRBJ1-2; D remains unclear. Germline CDR1 and CDR2: MDHEN and SYDVKM. The CDR3 length is 13 residues. Between the trimmed V and J ends, which lost 6 bases and 4 bases, there was a span of 12 bases. The CDR3, as DNA: TGTGCCAGCAGAGAGGTGGGGAGCTATGGCTACACCTTC. Encoded protein: CASREVGSYGYTF.

The chain uses TRBV18 and TRBJ1-6; 10 nucleotides line up with TRBD1. Trimming cost V 8 bases and J 8 bases; bases outside gene matches: 6. The CDR3 runs to 14 residues. Germline-derived CDR1 and CDR2 are KGHSH and LQKENI. The CDR3, as DNA: TGTGCCAGCACGGGACAGGGGACTCATTCACCCCTCCACTTT. Protein: CASTGQGTHSPLHF. Combining the CDR3 with reference TRBV18 and TRBJ1-6 gives the whole variable domain NAGVMQNPRHLVRRRGQEARLRCSPMKGHSHVYWYRQLPEEGLKFMVYLQKENIIDESGMPKERFSAEFPKEGPSILRIQQVVRGDSAAYFCASTGQGTHSPLHFGNGTRLTVT.

This clonotype occurred many times. The chain has TRBV10-3 and TRBJ2-5; TRBD2 matches at 8 bases. The CDR3 extends over 17 amino acids. The ends lost 10 bases at V and 4 bases at J; junction bases unmatched: 20. Germline CDR1 reads ENHRY; CDR2 reads SYGVKD. The CDR3 coding sequence is TGTGCCACCCAAGGGGCTAGCGGGTCCCGGCGAGGAGAGACCCAGTACTTC. This encodes CATQGASGSRRGETQYF.

The V call is TRBV12-3 or TRBV12-4, the J call TRBJ1-2; D is ambiguous. The CDR3 consists of 12 residues. Trimming removed 7 bases at V and 8 bases at J, with 14 bases between. CDR3 DNA: TGTGCCAGCACCTCTGGGTCCCTAGGCTACACCTTC. It encodes CASTSGSLGYTF.

This clonotype was detected a few times. The J gene is TRBJ1-2, the V gene TRBV29-1; D is ambiguous. Per germline, CDR1 SQVTM and CDR2 ANQGSEA. The V and J ends lost 0 bases and 7 bases respectively, with 9 bases between them. The CDR3 contains 12 residues. This CDR3 reads CSVEDTPGGYTF. Written as DNA, the CDR3 is TGCAGCGTTGAAGATACCCCAGGTGGCTACACCTTC. Combining the CDR3 with reference TRBV29-1 and TRBJ1-2 gives the whole variable domain SAVISQKPSRDICQRGTSLTIQCQVDSQVTMMFWYRQQPGQSLTLIATANQGSEATYESGFVIDKFPISRPNLTFSTLTVSNMSPEDSSIYLCSVEDTPGGYTFGSGTRLTVV.

This clonotype was seen many times. The rearrangement joins TRBV6-1 to TRBJ1-1, with D unresolved. Germline V gene lookup returns CDR1 MNHNS and CDR2 SASEGT. V dropped 3 bases and J dropped 0 bases, with 5 bases sitting between them. The CDR3 runs to 13 residues. The DNA for the CDR3 is TGTGCCAGCAGTGAGGGGTTGAACACTGAAGCTTTCTTT. It is translated as CASSEGLNTEAFF.

This clonotype has at least ten counts. The chain combines TRBV6-1 with TRBJ1-5; TRBD1 agrees at 7 bases. V lost 2 bases to trimming and J lost 6 bases; unmatched junction nucleotides: 7. The germline gives CDR1 MNHNS, CDR2 SASEGT. This CDR3 has 15 amino acids. CDR3 amino acids: CASSESGGGRQPQHF. The CDR3 DNA reads as TGTGCCAGCAGTGAATCAGGGGGGGGGCGTCAGCCCCAGCATTTT.

This clonotype has a handful of counts. A junction end diverges from the germline sequence, so it may reflect a read error. This sequence joins TRBV15 and TRBJ2-2, with 9 bases fitting TRBD2. This CDR3 comprises 16 residues. Germline-derived CDR1 and CDR2 are LNHNV and YYDKDF (reference sequence). The CDR3, as DNA: TGTGCCACCAGCAGAGATAGCGGGAGTGGCACCGGGGAGCCGTTTTTT. It specifies CATSRDSGSGTGEPFF.

J is TRBJ2-7 and V is TRBV7-9; 16 bases are shared with TRBD2. The CDR3 length is 15 residues. Trimming cost V 4 bases and J 6 bases; bases outside gene matches: 3. The V gene's germline CDR1 is SEHNR and CDR2 FQNEAQ (reference sequence). CDR3 nucleotide sequence: TGTGCCAGCAGCTCGGGACTAGCGGGAGGGTTCGAGCAGTACTTC. It specifies CASSSGLAGGFEQYF.

This clonotype turned up a few times. A read error may explain this, as a much larger clone is one base away. V gene TRBV6-2 or TRBV6-3 combines with J gene TRBJ2-5, with D hard to call. V gave up 8 bases and J gave up 5 bases, with 9 bases separating them. The CDR3 runs 11 residues. The V gene's germline CDR1 is MNHEY and CDR2 SVGEGT. The CDR3 nucleotides are TGTGCCAGCCAGGTCGGGGAGACCCAGTACTTC. It encodes CASQVGETQYF.

The chain has TRBV5-1 and TRBJ2-7, with 7 bases that match TRBD1. Germline-derived CDR1 and CDR2 are SGHRS and YFSETQ. The CDR3 covers 13 residues. V was pared by 10 bases and J by 1 base, with 8 bases of the junction left unmatched. The CDR3 sequence: CASNRGQSYEQYF. In nucleotides, the CDR3 is TGCGCCTCAAACCGGGGACAGTCCTACGAGCAGTACTTC.

Note on this clonotype: Just one base apart from a much larger clone, this may be a read error. The J gene is TRBJ2-6, the V gene TRBV28, with D uncertain. Germline V gene lookup returns CDR1 MDHEN and CDR2 SYDVKM. The CDR3 runs to 14 residues. The V end was cut by 4 bases, the J end by 2 bases, with 6 bases between. The CDR3 region is CASSSPTGANVLTF. The CDR3 nucleotides read TGTGCCAGCAGTTCCCCGACTGGGGCCAACGTCCTGACTTTC.

In its sample, this clonotype was seen many times. The rearrangement links TRBV28 to TRBJ1-2; D may be TRBD1 (5 bases). Germline CDR1 is MDHEN and CDR2 is SYDVKM. The CDR3 has 12 amino acids. Trimming removed 10 bases from V and 4 bases from J, with 13 bases in between. This CDR3 reads CATMGGSYGYTF. The CDR3 nucleotides read TGTGCCACTATGGGGGGGTCCTATGGCTACACCTTC.